A single sample gave rise to the 23 T cell receptor beta chains below, sequenced in a study of cytomegalovirus exposure and HLA in healthy donors. The PCR contained 60 Vbeta and 13 Jbeta primers. Assay: immunoSEQ multiplex PCR; the TCRdb copy retains only in-frame clones and omits some. Of about 37,000 clones listed, roughly 79% are singletons. Sequencing input: PBMCs. The origin of the receptors is a middle-aged woman in good health and CMV-seronegative.

The CDR3 DNA reads as TGTGCCAGCAAGGGGGGGATTGGCTACACCTTC. Translating gives CASKGGIGYTF. The chain combines TRBV7-9 with TRBJ1-2, with TRBD1 as a possible D gene (6 bases). CDR3 size: 11 residues. Looked up from germline, CDR1 is SEHNR and CDR2 is FQNEAQ (reference sequence). V dropped 7 bases and J dropped 7 bases, with 10 bases sitting between them.

The chain has TRBV5-1 and TRBJ1-2; 7 bases line up with TRBD1. The CDR3 consists of 13 residues. V shed 0 bases, J shed 8 bases, and the junction held 4 bases outside the gene matches. Germline V gives CDR1 SGHRS, CDR2 YFSETQ. CDR3 loop: CASSLGQGGGYTF. The DNA of the CDR3 is TGCGCCAGCAGCTTGGGACAGGGTGGAGGCTACACCTTC.

V gene TRBV2 combines with J gene TRBJ1-4; D is possibly TRBD1 (6 bases). This CDR3 region has 15 residues. The ends were cut back, 6 bases at V and 4 bases at J, with 15 bases in the middle. The germline V gene has CDR1 SNHLY and CDR2 FYNNEI. This CDR3 reads CASRHQGLGNEKLFF. The CDR3 DNA reads as TGTGCCAGCAGGCATCAGGGGCTGGGTAATGAAAAACTGTTTTTT. Full variable domain (remainder filled in from reference TRBV2 and TRBJ1-4): EPEVTQTPSHQVTQMGQEVILRCVPISNHLYFYWYRQILGQKVEFLVSFYNNEISEKSEIFDDQFSVERPDGSNFTLKIRSTKLEDSAMYFCASRHQGLGNEKLFFGSGTQLSVL.

This chain uses TRBV29-1 with TRBJ2-2; D is perhaps TRBD1 (5 bases). This CDR3 has 14 residues. Germline loops: CDR1 SQVTM, CDR2 ANQGSEA. Trimming stripped 2 bases from V and 1 base from J, with 8 bases between. The CDR3 DNA reads TGCAGCGTTGAATCAGGGTTGAACACCGGGGAGCTGTTTTTT. Translation: CSVESGLNTGELFF.

V is TRBV10-3 and J is TRBJ1-1, with TRBD1 identical over 7 bases. Germline V gene lookup returns CDR1 ENHRY and CDR2 SYGVKD. The J segment lost 1 base and the V segment lost 3 bases, leaving 5 bases of the junction unmatched. This CDR3 has 15 amino acids. The CDR3 spells CAISDSGQPNTEAFF. The CDR3 DNA reads as TGTGCCATCAGTGATTCGGGACAGCCGAACACTGAAGCTTTCTTT.

CDR3 protein: CASSLDFRVNSPLHF. The CDR3 nucleotides are TGTGCCAGCAGCTTAGATTTCAGGGTCAATTCACCCCTCCACTTT. J is TRBJ1-6 and V is TRBV7-6; possibly TRBD1 for D (5 bases). Germline V gene sequence: CDR1 SGHVS, CDR2 FNYEAQ. The CDR3 loop spans 15 amino acids. The V end lost 1 base, the J end lost 7 bases, and 11 bases lay between the germline ends.

This chain links TRBV5-6 with TRBJ2-7, with TRBD2 as a possible D gene (5 bases). The CDR3 totals 14 residues. Trimming shortened V by 4 bases and J by 0 bases, and 11 bases separated the two germline ends. The germline V gene has CDR1 SGHDT and CDR2 YYEEEE. The DNA for the CDR3 is TGTGCCAGCAGCGTCAGCGGATACTCCTACGAGCAGTACGTC. Translating gives CASSVSGYSYEQYV.

This clone was observed a few times. J is TRBJ1-1 and V is TRBV4-1, with a weak D call TRBD1 (5 bases). The V gene lost 0 bases and the J gene lost 9 bases, with 23 bases spanning the gap. The CDR3 length is 17 residues. The V gene's germline CDR1 is MGHRA and CDR2 YSYEKL. The CDR3 loop is CASSQEVTLAGFKQAFF. In nucleotides, the CDR3 is TGCGCCAGCAGCCAAGAAGTCACCTTGGCAGGGTTCAAGCAAGCTTTCTTT.

This chain uses TRBV7-6 with TRBJ2-5; 8 bases align to TRBD2. J was trimmed by 0 bases and V by 8 bases; bases with no gene match: 5. The length of the CDR3 is 14 residues. Germline V CDR1 and CDR2: SGHVS, FNYEAQ. CDR3 region: CASRGGPNQETQYF. As DNA, the CDR3 is TGTGCCAGCCGGGGGGGACCAAACCAAGAGACCCAGTACTTC. Full variable domain (rest looked up from reference TRBV7-6 and TRBJ2-5): GAGVSQSPRYKVTKRGQDVALRCDPISGHVSLYWYRQALGQGPEFLTYFNYEAQQDKSGLPNDRFSAERPEGSISTLTIQRTEQRDSAMYRCASRGGPNQETQYFGPGTRLLVL.

The V gene is TRBV4-2, the J gene TRBJ1-2; no reliable D call. CDR1 and CDR2 (germline): LGHNA, YNFKEQ. Trimming pared 0 bases from V and 4 bases from J, leaving 15 bases between. CDR3 length: 16 amino acids. CDR3 residues: CASSQDPASDIYGYTF. The CDR3 DNA reads TGTGCCAGCAGCCAAGATCCGGCCAGCGATATCTATGGCTACACCTTC.

This clone was seen a single time. J is TRBJ2-7 and V is TRBV5-4, with D tentatively TRBD2 (6 bases). CDR1 SGHNT and CDR2 YYREEE come from the germline V gene (reference sequence). The CDR3 covers 13 residues. The V gene lost 4 bases and the J gene lost 4 bases, with 12 bases spanning the gap. CDR3 sequence: CASSDNSGYEQYF. In DNA form, the CDR3 reads TGTGCCAGCAGCGACAACAGCGGGTACGAGCAGTACTTC.

The rearrangement uses TRBV10-3 and TRBJ2-7, with no clear D. The CDR3 is 14 amino acids. Germline V lookup: CDR1 ENHRY, CDR2 SYGVKD. With 6 bases removed from V and 6 bases from J, the gap between germline ends came to 18 bases. CDR3 sequence: CAIRLNIRSFEQYF. The CDR3 DNA reads as TGTGCCATCAGACTAAATATCCGTTCGTTCGAGCAGTACTTC.

J is TRBJ1-2 and V is TRBV12-5; D not resolved. The V and J ends lost 3 bases and 4 bases respectively, with 6 bases between them. The length of the CDR3 is 12 residues. In germline, CDR1 is LGHNT, CDR2 FRNRAP. The CDR3 spells CASGLELYGYTF. CDR3 nucleotides: TGTGCTAGTGGTTTAGAGCTCTATGGCTACACCTTC.

The chain carries TRBV12-2 and TRBJ1-4. TRBV12-2 is described as a pseudogene. The CDR3 extends over 15 amino acids. The CDR3 region has the DNA TGTGCAAGTCGCTTAGCCCTAGGTGGGAATGAAAAACTGTTTTTT. Protein product: CASRLALGGNEKLFF.

The V and J genes are TRBV7-3 and TRBJ2-1; TRBD2 aligns across 10 bases. The CDR3 contains 15 residues. The ends lost 3 bases at V and 2 bases at J; junction bases unmatched: 1. Germline loops: CDR1 SGHTA, CDR2 FQGTGA. The CDR3: CASSLSGGAYNEQFF. In DNA form, the CDR3 reads TGTGCCAGCAGCTTGAGCGGGGGGGCCTACAATGAGCAGTTCTTC. Using reference TRBV7-3 and TRBJ2-1 for the parts outside the CDR3, the full variable domain is GAGVSQTPSNKVTEKGKYVELRCDPISGHTALYWYRQSLGQGPEFLIYFQGTGAADDSGLPNDRFFAVRPEGSVSTLKIQRTERGDSAVYLCASSLSGGAYNEQFFGPGTRLTVL.

This clone was recorded once. V usage is TRBV27 and J usage is TRBJ2-3; D is unresolved. Looked up from germline, CDR1 is MNHEY and CDR2 is SMNVEV (reference sequence). The CDR3 spans 16 residues. Deletions cut 4 bases from V and 4 bases from J, with 18 bases between. CDR3 bases: TGTGCCAGCAGTTCCTTTATCGGTTCAGGCCCAGATACGCAGTATTTT. Amino acids: CASSSFIGSGPDTQYF.

The V call is TRBV7-2, the J call TRBJ1-1; perhaps TRBD1 as D (6 bases). The ends were cut back, 5 bases at V and 4 bases at J, with 11 bases in the middle. CDR1 SGHTA and CDR2 FQGNSA come from the germline V gene. This CDR3 spans 13 amino acids. This CDR3 is CASSLTGLTEAFF. The CDR3 bases are TGTGCCAGCAGCCTAACAGGGCTCACTGAAGCTTTCTTT.

The genes are TRBV10-1 and TRBJ1-1, with D maybe TRBD1 (6 bases). V dropped 6 bases and J dropped 1 base, with 12 bases sitting between them. CDR1 and CDR2 from the germline V gene are WNHNN and SYGVQD (reference sequence). The CDR3 is 14 residues long. This CDR3 is CASRSGTKNTEAFF. The DNA of the CDR3 is TGCGCCAGCAGATCCGGGACAAAGAACACTGAAGCTTTCTTT.

The CDR3 DNA follows: TGTGCCAGCAGCACACGGGGGGCAAACAATGAGCAGTTCTTC. Its translation: CASSTRGANNEQFF. V and J are TRBV4-2 and TRBJ2-1; perhaps TRBD2 as D (7 bases). Trimming took off 5 bases at V and 5 bases at J, with 13 bases between the two ends. Germline assignment: CDR1 LGHNA and CDR2 YNFKEQ. This CDR3 is 14 amino acids long.

The chain joins TRBV5-1 to TRBJ2-3, with TRBD2 matching over 10 bases. V shed 2 bases and J 1 base; nucleotides not matched to a gene: 7. The CDR3 covers 17 residues. Germline V gene sequence: CDR1 SGHRS, CDR2 YFSETQ. The CDR3 protein is CASSLNIAGGRTDTQYF. In DNA, the CDR3 is TGCGCCAGCAGCTTAAATATAGCGGGGGGCCGCACAGATACGCAGTATTTT.

The chain links TRBV7-2 to TRBJ1-1; D unresolved. The CDR3 is 14 residues long. Trimming stripped 3 bases from V and 1 base from J, with 9 bases between. Germline CDR1 SGHTA, CDR2 FQGNSA. The CDR3 loop is CASSFEDWNTEAFF. The CDR3 nucleotides are TGTGCCAGCAGCTTCGAGGACTGGAACACTGAAGCTTTCTTT.

The J gene is TRBJ2-7, the V gene TRBV2; possibly TRBD2 for D (6 bases). CDR3 size: 15 residues. The ends were cut back, 6 bases at V and 3 bases at J, with 18 bases in the middle. The germline CDR1 and CDR2 sequences are SNHLY and FYNNEI. This CDR3 reads CASSPGGNSDYEQYV. The CDR3 region has the DNA TGTGCCAGCAGCCCCGGGGGTAATAGCGACTACGAGCAGTACGTC.

This clone appeared once. V usage is TRBV13 and J usage is TRBJ2-2; the match to TRBD2 covers 12 bases. V trimming: 5 bases; J trimming: 1 base; junction bases outside the gene matches: 2. The CDR3 spans 16 residues. The germline V gene encodes CDR1 PRHDT and CDR2 FYEKMQ (reference sequence). The CDR3 loop is CASSRLAGVNTGELFF. CDR3 coding DNA: TGTGCCAGCAGCCGACTAGCGGGGGTGAACACCGGGGAGCTGTTTTTT.